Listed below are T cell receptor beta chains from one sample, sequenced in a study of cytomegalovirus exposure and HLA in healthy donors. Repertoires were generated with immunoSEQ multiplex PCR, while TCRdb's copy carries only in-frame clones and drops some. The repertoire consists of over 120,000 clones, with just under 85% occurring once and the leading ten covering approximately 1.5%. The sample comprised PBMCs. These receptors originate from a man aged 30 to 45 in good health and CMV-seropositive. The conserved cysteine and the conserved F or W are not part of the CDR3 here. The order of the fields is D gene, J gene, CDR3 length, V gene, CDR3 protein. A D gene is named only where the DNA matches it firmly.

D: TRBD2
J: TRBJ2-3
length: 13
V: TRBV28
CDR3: ASSFSGLGTDTQY

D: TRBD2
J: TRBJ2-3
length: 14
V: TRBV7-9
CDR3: ASSFPSSGRSYTQY

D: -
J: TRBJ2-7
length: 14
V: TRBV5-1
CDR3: ASSSDGTSLSYEQY

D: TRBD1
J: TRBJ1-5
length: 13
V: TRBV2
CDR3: ASSEQGQANQPQH

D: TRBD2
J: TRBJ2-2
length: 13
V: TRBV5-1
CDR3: ASSLAPGRDGELF

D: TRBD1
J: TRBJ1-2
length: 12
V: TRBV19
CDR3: ASTTTGVTYGYT

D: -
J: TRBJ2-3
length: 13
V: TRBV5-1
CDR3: ASSSTLRGTDTQY

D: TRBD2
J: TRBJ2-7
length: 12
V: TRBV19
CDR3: ASKPGLPPYEQY

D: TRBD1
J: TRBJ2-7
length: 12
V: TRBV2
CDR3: ASRIRQGPYEQY

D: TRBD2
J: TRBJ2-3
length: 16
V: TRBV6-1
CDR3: ASSEVPRDSGSGNTQY

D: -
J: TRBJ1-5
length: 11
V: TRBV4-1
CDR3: ASSLLPDQPQH

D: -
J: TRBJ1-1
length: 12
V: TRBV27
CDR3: ASSLDGKQAEAF

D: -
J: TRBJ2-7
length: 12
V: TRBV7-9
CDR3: ASSLALDPYEQY

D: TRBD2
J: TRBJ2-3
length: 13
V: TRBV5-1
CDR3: ASSFGTEGGDTQY

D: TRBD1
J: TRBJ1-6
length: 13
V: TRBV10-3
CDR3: AIRVDRGMDSPLH

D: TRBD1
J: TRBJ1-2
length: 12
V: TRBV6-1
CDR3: ASIPRTGIRRYT

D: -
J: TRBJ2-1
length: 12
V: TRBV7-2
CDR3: ASSLSGGIKEQF

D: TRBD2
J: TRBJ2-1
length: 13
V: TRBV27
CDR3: ASSWVAGGQYEQF

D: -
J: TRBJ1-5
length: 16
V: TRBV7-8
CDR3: ASSLARVGRNSNQPQH

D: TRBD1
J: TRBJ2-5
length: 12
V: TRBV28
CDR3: ASSLTGDSETQY

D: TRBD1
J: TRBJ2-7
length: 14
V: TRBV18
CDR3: ASSPPSGQGPYEQY

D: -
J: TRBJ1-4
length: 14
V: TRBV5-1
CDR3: ASGPGQDSTNEKLF

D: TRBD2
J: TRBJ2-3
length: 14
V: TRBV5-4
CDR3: ASSLYLAGATDTQY

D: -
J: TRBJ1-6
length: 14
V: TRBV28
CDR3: ASSPRTESYNSPLH

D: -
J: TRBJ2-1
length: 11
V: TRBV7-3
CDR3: ASSSSGSTEQF

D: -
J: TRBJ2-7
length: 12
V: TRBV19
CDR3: ASSISVGLWEQY

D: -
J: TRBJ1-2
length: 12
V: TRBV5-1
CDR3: ASSFEGSQGGYT